What follows are 25 T cell receptor beta chains derived from one specimen sequenced in a study of identical twins. TCRdb recomputed calls from the 5' RACE reads with MiXCR, one row per CDR3 protein. The sample yields more than 400,000 distinct CDR3 sequences, roughly 15% seen once. These data also featured in a second study, about yellow fever vaccine responses in identical twins.

Sequenced input: CD4+ T cells sorted from blood. These receptors came from a woman aged 18-29 years in good health.

This clonotype was found a few times. The chain employs TRBV2 and TRBJ2-1; 10 bases agree with TRBD2. The germline CDR1 and CDR2 sequences are SNHLY and FYNNEI. J gave up 0 bases and V 2 bases, and 16 bases lay outside the gene matches. The CDR3 covers 21 residues. CDR3 sequence: CASSEPHAGTSDGSSYNEQFF. CDR3 nucleotides: TGTGCCAGCAGTGAACCACACGCCGGGACTAGCGACGGGAGCTCCTACAATGAGCAGTTCTTC. Using reference TRBV2 and TRBJ2-1 for the parts outside the CDR3, the full variable domain is EPEVTQTPSHQVTQMGQEVILRCVPISNHLYFYWYRQILGQKVEFLVSFYNNEISEKSEIFDDQFSVERPDGSNFTLKIRSTKLEDSAMYFCASSEPHAGTSDGSSYNEQFFGPGTRLTVL.

The chain uses TRBV24-1 and TRBJ2-7; D unclear. Germline CDR1 is KGHDR and CDR2 is SFDVKD. With 4 bases removed from V and 2 bases from J, the gap between germline ends came to 14 bases. This CDR3 region has 15 residues. DNA of the CDR3: TGTGCCACCAGTGACCCCAAAATCCCAACCTACGAGCAGTACTTC. It codes for CATSDPKIPTYEQYF.

This clonotype was seen repeatedly, ten times or more. The chain links TRBV7-7 to TRBJ2-1, with TRBD2 identical over 13 bases. There are 19 residues in the CDR3. V lost 5 bases and J lost 0; bases outside the gene matches: 10. CDR1 and CDR2 (germline): SSHAT, FNYEAQ (reference sequence). The CDR3 nucleotides are TGTGCCAGCAGCCCTAGGACTAGCGGGGGATCGAGCTCCTACAATGAGCAGTTCTTC. Translated, it gives CASSPRTSGGSSSYNEQFF.

The chain employs TRBV12-3 or TRBV12-4 and TRBJ2-1, with 15 nucleotides matching TRBD2. This CDR3 is 16 amino acids long. V trimming: 5 bases; J trimming: 7 bases; junction bases outside the gene matches: 6. The DNA for the CDR3 is TGTGCCAGCAGTCCGGGGACTAGCGGGAGGATGAATGAGCAGTTCTTC. Protein product: CASSPGTSGRMNEQFF.

In its sample, this clonotype was seen a few times. The V call is TRBV12-3 or TRBV12-4, the J call TRBJ1-5; D is perhaps TRBD1 (5 bases). V gave up 7 bases and J gave up 2 bases, with 15 bases separating them. The CDR3 is made up of 15 amino acids. DNA for the CDR3: TGTGCCAGCAACCACGACAGATTCGGCAATCAGCCCCAGCATTTT. Translation: CASNHDRFGNQPQHF.

This clonotype appeared a few times. The rearrangement links TRBV29-1 to TRBJ2-3, with 7 bases matching TRBD2. V trimming: 7 bases; J trimming: 3 bases; junction bases outside the gene matches: 4. Germline CDR1 and CDR2: SQVTM and ANQGSEA. This CDR3 is built from 12 residues. CDR3 sequence reads: CSAQRETDTQYF. CDR3 in DNA: TGCAGCGCCCAGCGGGAAACAGATACGCAGTATTTT.

Many counts were recorded for this clonotype. CDR3 residues: CASSRTAAGTQYF. As DNA, the CDR3 is TGTGCCAGCAGTCGGACGGCTGCCGGTACGCAGTATTTT. V is TRBV12-3 or TRBV12-4 and J is TRBJ2-3; no reliable D call. The CDR3 spans 13 residues. V lost 5 bases and J lost 8, with 14 bases in between.

This clonotype has more than one count but fewer than ten. The chain combines TRBV5-1 with TRBJ2-3; 7 bases agree with TRBD1. The germline gives CDR1 SGHRS, CDR2 YFSETQ. V gave up 0 bases and J gave up 0 bases; unmatched junction bases: 4. This CDR3 has 16 residues. CDR3 DNA: TGCGCCAGCAGCTTGGACAGGGGCCTTAGCACAGATACGCAGTATTTT. Its protein is CASSLDRGLSTDTQYF.

Only a few counts were recorded for this clonotype. The chain uses TRBV24-1 and TRBJ2-1; TRBD1 matches 7 bases. CDR3 size: 13 residues. The germline V gene encodes CDR1 KGHDR and CDR2 SFDVKD. Germline trimming cut 4 bases from V and 12 bases from J; bases unmatched to any gene: 8. CDR3 sequence (DNA): TGTGCCACCAGTGAGCAGGAGAGACAGGGGCAGTTCTTC. This gives the protein CATSEQERQGQFF.

The CDR3 DNA reads as TGTGCCAGCAGTTTCGGGGGGCGGGTTGGAAACATTCAGTACTTC. Protein sequence: CASSFGGRVGNIQYF. The chain combines TRBV12-3 or TRBV12-4 with TRBJ2-4, with D possibly matching TRBD2 (7 bases). V was pared by 3 bases and J by 6 bases, with 15 bases between. The CDR3 runs 15 residues.

The chain carries TRBV7-6 and TRBJ2-7, with 8 positions matching TRBD1. The CDR3 loop spans 17 amino acids. V shed 6 bases, J shed 3 bases, and the junction held 16 bases outside the gene matches. The V gene's germline CDR1 is SGHVS and CDR2 FNYEAQ. CDR3 loop: CASSRNPGTGVNYEQYF. The CDR3 DNA sequence: TGTGCCAGCAGTCGAAACCCTGGGACAGGAGTCAACTACGAGCAGTACTTC.

V and J are TRBV29-1 and TRBJ2-4, with D tentatively TRBD1 (5 bases). The CDR3 consists of 12 residues. The germline gives CDR1 SQVTM, CDR2 ANQGSEA. Trimming took off 2 bases at V and 6 bases at J, with 8 bases between the two ends. The chain's CDR3 is CSVETGANIQYF. In nucleotides, the CDR3 is TGCAGCGTTGAAACAGGAGCAAACATTCAGTACTTC.

This clonotype showed up just a few times. This chain uses TRBV7-9 with TRBJ1-6; the match to TRBD1 covers 7 bases. This CDR3 comprises 12 residues. The J segment lost 9 bases and the V segment lost 5 bases, leaving 1 base of the junction unmatched. Germline CDR1 and CDR2: SEHNR and FQNEAQ (reference sequence). CDR3 DNA: TGTGCCAGCAGCACAGGGGTTTCACCCCTCCACTTT. It specifies CASSTGVSPLHF.

The CDR3 nucleotides are TGTGCCAGCAGTCCTCAAGCGGTCAGCTCAGGCAATGAGCAGTTCTTC. Translated, it gives CASSPQAVSSGNEQFF. The chain has TRBV12-3 or TRBV12-4 and TRBJ2-1; maybe TRBD2 (5 bases). Deletions cut 5 bases from V and 6 bases from J, with 20 bases between. There are 16 residues in the CDR3.

The rearrangement uses TRBV11-2 and TRBJ2-3; D not certain. Germline V lookup: CDR1 SGHAT, CDR2 FQNNGV. The CDR3 extends over 13 amino acids. V lost 0 bases and J lost 10, with 11 bases in between. CDR3 coding DNA: TGTGCCAGCAGCTTAGATCCGGTCGGAGCGCAGTATTTT. Translating it yields CASSLDPVGAQYF.

J is TRBJ2-2 and V is TRBV3-1; 9 bases fit TRBD2. Trimming cost V 6 bases and J 3 bases; bases outside gene matches: 8. The CDR3 sequence is 16 residues long. Germline lookup yields CDR1 LGHDT and CDR2 YNNKEL (reference sequence). For the CDR3, the DNA is TGTGCCAGCAGACGAATAGCGGGGGCGGACACCGGGGAGCTGTTTTTT. Protein sequence: CASRRIAGADTGELFF.

The chain uses TRBV10-3 and TRBJ1-2; D is uncertain. Per germline, CDR1 ENHRY and CDR2 SYGVKD. The CDR3 loop spans 16 amino acids. V lost 0 bases and J 3 bases, leaving 14 bases between the germline ends. The CDR3 here is CAISESRGPRDYGYTF. The CDR3 nucleotides are TGTGCCATCAGTGAGTCTAGAGGGCCCCGGGACTATGGCTACACCTTC.

The chain joins TRBV27 to TRBJ2-7, with D maybe TRBD2 (6 bases). The CDR3 has 15 amino acids. CDR1 and CDR2 from the germline V gene are MNHEY and SMNVEV (reference sequence). The germline V and J ends were trimmed by 6 bases and 4 bases, with 19 bases remaining between them. The CDR3 coding sequence is TGTGCCAGCAGACTTACCGGGACTTCTGCATACGAGCAGTACTTC. It specifies CASRLTGTSAYEQYF.

This clonotype was recorded many times. The J gene is TRBJ1-2, the V gene TRBV12-3 or TRBV12-4, with D hard to call. The V end lost 5 bases, the J end lost 4 bases, and 11 bases lay between the germline ends. The CDR3 spans 13 residues. The CDR3 nucleotides read TGTGCCAGCAGTGCCTCATGGCGCTATGGCTACACCTTC. Amino acid sequence: CASSASWRYGYTF.

DNA of the CDR3: TGTGCCAGCAGCGGAACGGCCGTCGGGTCACCCCTCCACTTT. Residues: CASSGTAVGSPLHF. The chain links TRBV12-3 or TRBV12-4 to TRBJ1-6; D is unclear. V was clipped by 6 bases and J by 10 bases, with 16 bases between them. This CDR3 has 14 residues.

The gene calls are TRBV5-6 and TRBJ2-3, with 9 nucleotides matching TRBD1. CDR3 length equals 16 residues. The J segment lost 1 base and the V segment lost 0 bases, leaving 3 bases of the junction unmatched. Germline V gene data show CDR1 as SGHDT and CDR2 as YYEEEE. The CDR3 region is CASSLEQGARTDTQYF. CDR3 nucleotides: TGTGCCAGCAGCTTGGAACAGGGGGCTCGCACAGATACGCAGTATTTT.

The sample holds a few counts of this clonotype. V gene TRBV2 combines with J gene TRBJ2-7, with 12 bases that match TRBD2. Germline V gives CDR1 SNHLY, CDR2 FYNNEI. Trimming at V came to 8 bases and at J to 2 bases, leaving 4 bases not matched to a gene. The CDR3 runs to 14 residues. The DNA of the CDR3 is TGTGCCAGCGGCCGACTAGCGGGAGCCTACGAGCAGTACTTC. As protein: CASGRLAGAYEQYF.

This clonotype has just a few counts. The chain is built from TRBV10-3 and TRBJ1-1; 9 bases match TRBD1. The V gene's germline CDR1 is ENHRY and CDR2 SYGVKD. J gave up 0 bases and V 8 bases, and 10 bases lay outside the gene matches. The CDR3 extends over 16 amino acids. CDR3 bases: TGTGCCATCTCCGGGACAGGGCCGGTATTGAACACTGAAGCTTTCTTT. Encoded protein: CAISGTGPVLNTEAFF.

The chain employs TRBV3-1 and TRBJ2-4; D is undetermined. The germline CDR1 and CDR2 sequences are LGHDT and YNNKEL (reference sequence). Trimming removed 4 bases at V and 2 bases at J, with 12 bases between. This CDR3 is 15 amino acids long. In DNA, the CDR3 is TGTGCCAGCAGCCCTAACGGCAGAACCAAAAACATTCAGTACTTC. Encoded protein: CASSPNGRTKNIQYF.

V usage is TRBV7-3 and J usage is TRBJ2-2; either TRBD1 or TRBD2 may fit D (7 bases each). The V end was cut by 2 bases, the J end by 4 bases, with 11 bases between. The CDR3 runs 15 residues. The germline V gene has CDR1 SGHTA and CDR2 FQGTGA. CDR3 protein: CASSLERDSTGELFF. The DNA for the CDR3 is TGTGCCAGCAGCTTAGAGCGGGACAGCACCGGGGAGCTGTTTTTT.